The 23 T cell receptor beta chains below were found in one sample sequenced in a study of cytomegalovirus exposure and HLA in healthy donors. This table comes from immunoSEQ multiplex PCR, and its TCRdb copy is limited to in-frame clones, with some not included. The sample holds a few hundred thousand clones, around 87% seen once. The sequencing sample was made of PBMCs. The receptor set was obtained from a young woman in good health and CMV-seronegative.

The rearrangement links TRBV28 to TRBJ2-4, with 14 bases matching TRBD2. Germline assignment: CDR1 MDHEN and CDR2 SYDVKM. This CDR3 is 16 amino acids long. V lost 5 bases to trimming and J lost 8 bases; unmatched junction nucleotides: 8. The CDR3 DNA is TGTGCCAGCAGTCTGGGACTAGCGGGGGACAGGGACATTCAGTACTTC. Its translation is CASSLGLAGDRDIQYF. Combining the CDR3 with reference TRBV28 and TRBJ2-4 gives the whole variable domain DVKVTQSSRYLVKRTGEKVFLECVQDMDHENMFWYRQDPGLGLRLIYFSYDVKMKEKGDIPEGYSVSREKKERFSLILESASTNQTSMYLCASSLGLAGDRDIQYFGAGTRLSVL.

This clone was recorded once. This rearrangement joins TRBV27 to TRBJ2-2; 9 bases match TRBD1. This CDR3 spans 14 amino acids. Germline loops: CDR1 MNHEY, CDR2 SMNVEV (reference sequence). The ends lost 7 bases at V and 3 bases at J; junction bases unmatched: 3. This chain's CDR3 is CASTRQGDTGELFF. The CDR3 nucleotides are TGTGCCAGCACCCGACAGGGGGACACCGGGGAGCTGTTTTTT.

The rearrangement uses TRBV28 and TRBJ1-5; D is perhaps TRBD1 (6 bases). This CDR3 contains 15 residues. Germline V gene sequence: CDR1 MDHEN, CDR2 SYDVKM. V lost 1 base to trimming and J lost 3 bases, with 10 bases between them. For the CDR3, the DNA is TGTGCCAGCAGTTTATCGGACAGTCACAATCAGCCCCAGCATTTT. Its protein product is CASSLSDSHNQPQHF. Together with reference TRBV28 and TRBJ1-5, the CDR3 gives the full variable domain: DVKVTQSSRYLVKRTGEKVFLECVQDMDHENMFWYRQDPGLGLRLIYFSYDVKMKEKGDIPEGYSVSREKKERFSLILESASTNQTSMYLCASSLSDSHNQPQHFGDGTRLSIL.

J is TRBJ2-1 and V is TRBV27, with D maybe TRBD2 (6 bases). The germline CDR1 and CDR2 sequences are MNHEY and SMNVEV (reference sequence). V lost 6 bases to trimming and J lost 0 bases, with 18 bases between them. The CDR3 totals 17 residues. The CDR3 sequence is CASRPTLATNSYNEQFF. The CDR3 DNA sequence: TGTGCCAGCAGGCCAACCCTAGCGACCAACTCCTACAATGAGCAGTTCTTC.

In this sample, this clone turned up once. The rearrangement uses TRBV4-2 and TRBJ2-1; the D is unclear. Trimming removed 4 bases at V and 4 bases at J, with 17 bases between. The CDR3 is 16 residues long. Germline loops: CDR1 LGHNA, CDR2 YNFKEQ. CDR3 coding DNA: TGTGCCAGCAGCCGCCTGAGGTCAGAACGATACAATGAGCAGTTCTTC. This gives the protein CASSRLRSERYNEQFF.

The chain is built from TRBV4-2 and TRBJ1-4, with 7 positions matching TRBD1. This CDR3 is built from 15 residues. V lost 6 bases and J lost 8; bases outside the gene matches: 12. Germline loops: CDR1 LGHNA, CDR2 YNFKEQ. The CDR3: CASRTAGTESEKLFF. The CDR3 DNA reads as TGTGCCAGCAGAACAGCCGGGACAGAATCCGAAAAACTGTTTTTT.

V gene TRBV9 combines with J gene TRBJ1-1; 7 positions match TRBD1. The CDR3 length is 12 residues. The V gene end was trimmed by 4 bases and the J gene end by 5 bases; junction bases not matched to a gene: 2. Per germline, CDR1 SGDLS and CDR2 YYNGEE. The CDR3: CASSLTGTEAFF. The CDR3 nucleotides are TGTGCCAGCAGCTTGACAGGGACTGAAGCTTTCTTT.

CDR3 protein: CASSGRLAASTDTQYF. The CDR3 coding sequence is TGTGCCAGCAGCGGGCGACTAGCGGCTAGCACAGATACGCAGTATTTT. The chain uses TRBV5-4 and TRBJ2-3; 9 bases fit TRBD2. The CDR3 is made up of 16 amino acids. Germline loops: CDR1 SGHNT, CDR2 YYREEE (reference sequence). The J segment lost 0 bases and the V segment lost 4 bases, leaving 6 bases of the junction unmatched.

The chain links TRBV28 to TRBJ2-5, with 13 bases that match TRBD2. The CDR3 spans 15 residues. CDR1 and CDR2 (germline): MDHEN, SYDVKM. V was clipped by 3 bases and J by 4 bases; unmatched bases: 2. The chain's CDR3 is CASSLTSGGLETQYF. The CDR3 region has the DNA TGTGCCAGCAGTTTGACTAGCGGGGGGTTAGAGACCCAGTACTTC.

The chain carries TRBV11-2 and TRBJ2-2, with a possible D match to TRBD2 (6 bases). The CDR3 covers 17 residues. Germline values: CDR1 SGHAT, CDR2 FQNNGV. V dropped 2 bases and J dropped 6 bases, with 19 bases sitting between them. The CDR3 DNA reads as TGTGCCAGCAGCTTACGTACGGACTACATGGAATCCGGGGAGCTGTTTTTT. This encodes CASSLRTDYMESGELFF.

The chain joins TRBV5-1 to TRBJ2-1, with 13 bases matching TRBD2. CDR3 length equals 16 residues. Per the germline V gene, CDR1 is SGHRS and CDR2 is YFSETQ. J gave up 9 bases and V 0 bases, and 6 bases lay outside the gene matches. CDR3 in amino acids: CASSLAGLAGVGEQFF. Written as DNA, the CDR3 is TGCGCCAGCAGCTTGGCCGGACTAGCGGGGGTCGGTGAGCAGTTCTTC.

The chain recombines TRBV5-6 with TRBJ2-1, with 7 bases aligning to TRBD2. The V gene end was trimmed by 4 bases and the J gene end by 9 bases; junction bases not matched to a gene: 10. The germline V gene encodes CDR1 SGHDT and CDR2 YYEEEE. This CDR3 spans 14 amino acids. The CDR3 sequence: CASSPNAGEGEQFF. The CDR3 DNA follows: TGTGCCAGCAGCCCCAATGCTGGGGAGGGTGAGCAGTTCTTC.

This clone was seen once. CDR3 sequence reads: CASSSSRQLNSPLHF. As DNA, the CDR3 is TGTGCCAGCTCATCCTCAAGACAGCTTAATTCACCCCTCCACTTT. The chain links TRBV6-6 to TRBJ1-6; weak D call: TRBD1 (5 bases). V was clipped by 8 bases and J by 6 bases, with 17 bases between them. Germline loops: CDR1 MNHNY, CDR2 SVGAGI (reference sequence). The CDR3 consists of 15 residues.

The chain combines TRBV5-8 with TRBJ2-7, with 9 bases that match TRBD1. The junction had 18 bases not matched to a gene; V was cut back by 6 bases and J by 5 bases. Germline loops: CDR1 SGHTS, CDR2 YDEGEE. CDR3 length: 17 residues. CDR3 in DNA: TGTGCCAGCACCCCGGGACAGGGATTCCCCTCAGAGCACGAGCAGTACTTC. Residues: CASTPGQGFPSEHEQYF.

CDR3 DNA: TGTGCCAGCAGCTTGGGGGGGGGAGGCACTAACTATGGCTACACCTTC. Its translation is CASSLGGGGTNYGYTF. The chain recombines TRBV5-4 with TRBJ1-2; D might be TRBD1 (5 bases). This CDR3 has 16 residues. The ends were cut back, 0 bases at V and 0 bases at J, with 12 bases in the middle. Germline values: CDR1 SGHNT, CDR2 YYREEE (reference sequence).

The V and J genes are TRBV19 and TRBJ2-7, with 10 bases that match TRBD1. The CDR3 totals 16 residues. Germline assignment: CDR1 LNHDA and CDR2 SQIVND (reference sequence). V dropped 6 bases and J dropped 5; count of bases not matched to a gene: 13. CDR3 amino acids: CASSTARDRGFHEQYF. In DNA, the CDR3 is TGTGCCAGTAGCACCGCCCGGGACAGGGGTTTTCACGAGCAGTACTTC.

The CDR3 is CATSSPGGASYGYTF. In DNA, the CDR3 is TGTGCCACCAGCAGCCCAGGGGGCGCGAGCTATGGCTACACCTTC. The J gene is TRBJ1-2, the V gene TRBV15; 8 bases map to TRBD1. Germline V lookup: CDR1 LNHNV, CDR2 YYDKDF (reference sequence). Trimming took 3 bases from V and 4 from J; bases not matched to a gene: 7. This CDR3 is 15 amino acids long.

V is TRBV2 and J is TRBJ2-1, with TRBD2 matching over 11 bases. Germline values: CDR1 SNHLY, CDR2 FYNNEI. Trimming cost V 3 bases and J 4 bases; bases outside gene matches: 8. The CDR3 consists of 17 residues. The CDR3 nucleotides read TGTGCCAGCAGTGAGGGGCTAGCGGGGGGTCTTTACAATGAGCAGTTCTTC. Translated: CASSEGLAGGLYNEQFF.

DNA for the CDR3: TGTGCCAGCAGTTACGGGGGGGTAGGGACTGAAGCTTTCTTT. This encodes CASSYGGVGTEAFF. V usage is TRBV6-6 and J usage is TRBJ1-1; maybe TRBD1 (5 bases). The germline gives CDR1 MNHNY, CDR2 SVGAGI (reference sequence). This CDR3 is 14 amino acids long. V lost 2 bases, J lost 5 bases, and 12 bases lay in between.

The genes are TRBV5-4 and TRBJ1-4; tentative D call: TRBD1 (5 bases). V was pared by 4 bases and J by 3 bases, with 13 bases between. The CDR3 spans 15 residues. CDR1 is SGHNT, CDR2 YYREEE, per germline (reference sequence). CDR3: CASSPTRGSNEKLFF. The DNA of the CDR3 is TGTGCCAGCAGCCCCACCCGGGGGTCTAATGAAAAACTGTTTTTT.

This chain connects TRBV29-1 to TRBJ2-3; 9 bases match TRBD1. This CDR3 has 12 residues. Germline V gene sequence: CDR1 SQVTM, CDR2 ANQGSEA. The CDR3 reads CRIQGAGDTQYF. Written as DNA, the CDR3 is TGCAGAATACAGGGGGCAGGGGATACGCAGTATTTT.

The chain couples TRBV5-6 to TRBJ2-2, with no clear D. V gave up 5 bases and J gave up 3 bases, with 5 bases separating them. The CDR3 totals 12 residues. CDR1 and CDR2 from the germline V gene are SGHDT and YYEEEE. The CDR3 sequence: CASRPDTGELFF. CDR3 in DNA: TGTGCCAGCAGACCAGACACCGGGGAGCTGTTTTTT.

The chain uses TRBV6-5 and TRBJ2-1; TRBD1 is a possible D gene (6 bases). This CDR3 is built from 16 residues. Germline lookup yields CDR1 MNHEY and CDR2 SVGAGI. Trimming pared 0 bases from V and 5 bases from J, leaving 14 bases between. CDR3 sequence (DNA): TGTGCCAGCAGTTACTCTCCCAGGGGCAATCACAATGAGCAGTTCTTC. Encoded protein: CASSYSPRGNHNEQFF.